Included here is one T cell receptor (beta chain) sequence, with context. The antigen remains unidentified. UMI-tagged TRB cDNA libraries were built via 5' RACE. TCRdb reprocessed the 5' RACE reads, with one entry per CDR3 protein and no DNA. This table holds 65,000 to 90,000 distinct CDR3 sequences. This record comes from a study of CXCR3-negative and CXCR3-positive naive CD8 T cells. The CDR3 spans 17 residues. Germline V gene lookup returns CDR1 SGHNT and CDR2 YENEEA. Cells classed as naive CD8+ T cells were CD45RO-CCR7+CD27+CD95-. Findings and limits, study-wide: Naive CXCR3-positive cells had TRB CDR3s more hydrophobic than those of CXCR3-negative naive cells. Researchers report CXCR3 expression partially decreased after cryopreservation, with fresh PBMCs used in most assays. Naive cells used TRBV-TRBJ genes in much the same way whether CXCR3-negative or CXCR3-positive; memory cells did not.

The sequenced sample was naive CXCR3+ CD8+ T cells from blood. Indicated subset: CD45RO-CCR7+CD27+CD95- naive CD8+ T cells expressing CXCR3 (TNR3+). This clonotype originated in a human donor in good health. Some clones in this sample may be carry-over from other donors' samples. J is TRBJ2-4 and V is TRBV11-3; TCRdb designates TRBD1, a call that cannot be tested without DNA. The CDR3 loop reads CASSTPGQGAEENIQYF.